The subject of this entry is one T cell receptor beta chain. The PCR used 60 Vbeta and 13 Jbeta primers. Libraries were prepared by immunoSEQ multiplex PCR; TCRdb keeps only in-frame clonotypes and omits some of them. The table lists about 140,000 clones, 80% of them singletons. The data originate from a study of cytomegalovirus exposure and HLA in healthy donors. Specimen: PBMCs. The source of this sequence is a man in his forties or fifties in good health and CMV-seronegative.

The DNA for the CDR3 is TGCGCCAGCAGGAAGACAGATTACTACGAGCAGTACTTC. This codes for CASRKTDYYEQYF. The chain joins TRBV10-2 to TRBJ2-7, with D possibly matching TRBD1 (5 bases). V lost 6 bases and J lost 3, with 12 bases in between. CDR1 is WSHSY and CDR2 is SAAADI in the germline V gene. The CDR3 is 13 amino acids.